The source of this TCR beta chain is a study of CD8 T cells in Susac syndrome. Negative isolation was used for CD8+ and CD4+ T cells, and FACS enrichment was applied to TEMRA cells. With random hexamers, 0.5 to 1 ug RNA was reverse transcribed. Each CDR3 protein is one row after TCRdb ran MiXCR on the immunoSEQ multiplex PCR reads. The table includes 45,000 to 60,000 distinct CDR3 sequences, 93% detected once. Sequencing was done on a sample of CD8+ T cells from PBMCs. The receptor was isolated from a human donor with multiple sclerosis.

CDR3 sequence reads: CASSEEGAVGQFFGANVLTF. In DNA form, the CDR3 reads TGTGCCAGCAGTGAAGAGGGAGCGGTGGGACAGTTCTTTGGGGCCAACGTCCTGACTTTC. The rearrangement links TRBV2 to TRBJ2-6; 7 nucleotides line up with TRBD1. Germline V CDR1 and CDR2: SNHLY, FYNNEI. With V trimmed by 1 base and J by 3 bases, 15 bases remained unmatched. The CDR3 spans 20 residues.